This T cell receptor (beta chain) stems from a study of CD8 T cells in Susac syndrome. V dropped 6 bases and J dropped 1; count of bases not matched to a gene: 4. Per the germline V gene, CDR1 is SQVTM and CDR2 is ANQGSEA. The CDR3 extends over 15 amino acids. Roughly 0.45 to 1 ug RNA was reverse transcribed with random hexamers. The immunoSEQ assay covered 54 Vbeta and 13 Jbeta segments for CDR3. Via MiXCR, TCRdb re-called the immunoSEQ multiplex PCR reads, giving one row per CDR3 protein. Of under 200,000 distinct CDR3 sequences in the sample, 90% to 95% were seen once. The specimen sequenced was CD8+ T cells from PBMCs. This clonotype originated in a human donor with multiple sclerosis. V and J are TRBV29-1 and TRBJ2-7, with 15 positions matching TRBD2. CDR3 residues: CSVGTSGRRSYEQYF. In DNA form, the CDR3 reads TGCAGCGTGGGGACTAGCGGGAGGAGGTCCTACGAGCAGTACTTC.